This T cell receptor (beta chain) emerged from a study of T cell responses to AZD1222 COVID-19 vaccine. Study conclusions and caveats: It should be noted that donors were predominantly white British and more often female, and clonal diversity was possibly underestimated.

Method: immunoSEQ multiplex PCR; TCRdb's copy keeps in-frame clones and lacks some. The data hold 73,000 or so clones, with around 81% observed a single time. Comment on this clone: The antigen is not known.

Unmatched junction bases numbered 14, after V lost 2 bases and J lost 9 bases. The CDR3 spans 18 residues. Looked up from germline, CDR1 is SGHAT and CDR2 is FQNNGV. The TCR comes from an adult who received the AZD1222 COVID-19 vaccine. The starting material was peripheral blood, obtained 28 days after the second AZD1222 dose. The V gene is TRBV11-2, the J gene TRBJ2-1; 12 nucleotides match TRBD2. The CDR3 coding sequence is TGTGCCAGCAGCTTAAGGACTAGCGGGATTCGGGGGTTTGGTGAGCAGTTCTTC. This encodes CASSLRTSGIRGFGEQFF.